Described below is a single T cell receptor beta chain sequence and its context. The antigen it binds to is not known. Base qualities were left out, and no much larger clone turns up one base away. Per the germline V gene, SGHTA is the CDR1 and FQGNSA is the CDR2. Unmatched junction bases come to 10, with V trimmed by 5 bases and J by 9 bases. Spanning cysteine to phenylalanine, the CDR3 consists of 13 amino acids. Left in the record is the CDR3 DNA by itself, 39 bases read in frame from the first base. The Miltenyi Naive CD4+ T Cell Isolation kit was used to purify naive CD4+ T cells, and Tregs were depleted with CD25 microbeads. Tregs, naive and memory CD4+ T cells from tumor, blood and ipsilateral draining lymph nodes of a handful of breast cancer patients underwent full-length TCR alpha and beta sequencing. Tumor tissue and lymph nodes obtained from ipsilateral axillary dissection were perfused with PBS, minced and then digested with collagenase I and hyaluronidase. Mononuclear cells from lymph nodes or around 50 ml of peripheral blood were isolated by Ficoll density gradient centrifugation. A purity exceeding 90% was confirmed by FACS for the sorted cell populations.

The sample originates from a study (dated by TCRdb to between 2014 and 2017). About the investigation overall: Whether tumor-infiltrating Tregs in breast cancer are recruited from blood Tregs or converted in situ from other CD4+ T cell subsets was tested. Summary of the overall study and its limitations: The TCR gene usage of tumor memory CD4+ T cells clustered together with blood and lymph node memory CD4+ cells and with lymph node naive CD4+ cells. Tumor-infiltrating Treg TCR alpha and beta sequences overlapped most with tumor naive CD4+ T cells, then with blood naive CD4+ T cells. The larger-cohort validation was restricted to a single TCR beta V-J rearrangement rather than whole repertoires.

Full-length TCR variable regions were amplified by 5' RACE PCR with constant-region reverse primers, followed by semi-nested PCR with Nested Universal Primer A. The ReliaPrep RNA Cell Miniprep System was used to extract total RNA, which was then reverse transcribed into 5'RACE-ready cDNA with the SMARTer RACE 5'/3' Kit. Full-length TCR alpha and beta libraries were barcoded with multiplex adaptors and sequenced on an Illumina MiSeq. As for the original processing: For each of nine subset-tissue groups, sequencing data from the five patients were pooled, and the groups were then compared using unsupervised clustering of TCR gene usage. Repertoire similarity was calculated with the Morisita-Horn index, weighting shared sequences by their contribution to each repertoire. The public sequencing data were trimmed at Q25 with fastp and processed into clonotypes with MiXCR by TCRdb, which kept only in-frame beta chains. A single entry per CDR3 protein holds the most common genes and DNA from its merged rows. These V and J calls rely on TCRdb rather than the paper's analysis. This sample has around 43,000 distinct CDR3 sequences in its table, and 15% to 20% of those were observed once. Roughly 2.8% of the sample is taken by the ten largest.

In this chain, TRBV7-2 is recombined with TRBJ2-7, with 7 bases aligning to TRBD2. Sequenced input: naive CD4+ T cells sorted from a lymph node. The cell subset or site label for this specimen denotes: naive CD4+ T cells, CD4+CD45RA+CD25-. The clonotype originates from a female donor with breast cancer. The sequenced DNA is TGTGCCAGCAGCGCCAGGGCGGGGGTCGGGCAGTACTTC. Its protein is CASSARAGVGQYF.